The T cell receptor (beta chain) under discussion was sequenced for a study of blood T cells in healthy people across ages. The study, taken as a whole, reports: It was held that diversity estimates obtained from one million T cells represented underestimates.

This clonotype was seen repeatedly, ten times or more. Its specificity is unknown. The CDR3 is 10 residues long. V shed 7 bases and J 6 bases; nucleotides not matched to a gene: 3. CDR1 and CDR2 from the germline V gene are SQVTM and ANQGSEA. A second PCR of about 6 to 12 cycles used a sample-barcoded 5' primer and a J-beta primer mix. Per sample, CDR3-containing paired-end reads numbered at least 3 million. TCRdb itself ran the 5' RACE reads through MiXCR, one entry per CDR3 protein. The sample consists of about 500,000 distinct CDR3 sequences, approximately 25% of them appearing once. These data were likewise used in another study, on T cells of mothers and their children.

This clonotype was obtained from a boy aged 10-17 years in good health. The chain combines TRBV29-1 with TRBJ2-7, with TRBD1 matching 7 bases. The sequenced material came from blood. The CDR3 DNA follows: TGCAGCGCGGGGACAGCCGAGCAGTACTTC. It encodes CSAGTAEQYF.